Listed here is a single T cell receptor (beta chain). No antigen is known for it. Just one base apart from a much larger clone, this may be a read error. The data originate from a study of T cell repertoires in cytomegalovirus infection (dated by TCRdb to about 2019). Broadly, across the study: The HLA type of each donor mattered for the analysis, because public TCR beta signatures pointed to carriage of CMV infection along with the matching HLA type.

The reads were generated on an Illumina HiSeq 1500. In-frame beta chains were kept once TCRdb had trimmed the public reads at Q25 with fastp and called clones with MiXCR. Entries are consolidated by CDR3 protein sequence, retaining the most common genes and DNA. This sample is represented by more than 350,000 distinct CDR3 sequences; around 32% of them were singletons. The biggest ten clones account for approximately 15% of the sample. General findings and caveats noted by the study authors: In both this cohort and an independent roughly 330-donor cohort, the cumulative frequency of public TCR beta family members distinguished carriers of CMV infection plus the relevant HLA type. In the ex vivo response, HLA-C-restricted CMV-specific TCR beta clonotypes were dominant, and in two of eight donors the single most frequent clonotype came from this HLA-C-restricted group.

The receptor was isolated from a human donor in good health (CMV status not recorded). Some clones in this sample may be carry-over from other donors' samples. Input material: PBMCs.

The CDR3 here reads CASSQDWRQTYEQYF. The sequenced DNA: TGTGCCAGCAGCCAAGATTGGAGACAAACCTACGAGCAGTACTTC. The V and J segments used are TRBV14 and TRBJ2-7, with the D segment identity uncertain. The junction carries 11 bases between V and J, which are trimmed by 0 bases and 2 bases respectively. The CDR3 spans 15 residues, from the cysteine through the phenylalanine. Only CDR3 DNA remains: 45 bases, in frame from the first base. In the germline V gene, CDR1 corresponds to SGHDN and CDR2 to FVKESK.